Listed below are T cell receptor beta chains from one sample, sequenced in a study of blood T cell repertoires in COVID-19. Repertoires were generated with immunoSEQ multiplex PCR, while TCRdb's copy carries only in-frame clones and drops some. The sample includes roughly 200,000 clones, approximately 85% of them seen just once. The sequenced material came from peripheral blood. The receptors were gathered from a woman in her 70s with active or convalescent COVID-19. CDR3s include the opening cysteine and the closing phenylalanine or tryptophan. D genes are given only for firm matches. A row's size may be missing; if present it is once, few, many or a size class.

. | TRBJ2-1 | . | TRBV11-3 | CASSSERSHNEQFF | TGTGCCAGCAGCAGCGAAAGAAGCCACAATGAGCAGTTCTTC
. | TRBJ2-2 | TRBD2 | TRBV27 | CATRTSGSWSTGELFF | TGTGCCACCAGGACTAGCGGGAGTTGGAGCACCGGGGAGCTGTTTTTT
. | TRBJ1-1 | TRBD1 | TRBV7-2 | CASSPTGTGVPNTEAFF | TGTGCCAGCAGCCCTACCGGGACAGGGGTCCCGAACACTGAAGCTTTCTTT
. | TRBJ2-7 | TRBD2 | TRBV7-2 | CASSLRSRASGRNYEQYF | TGTGCCAGCAGCTTGAGGTCCAGGGCTAGCGGGAGGAACTACGAGCAGTACTTC
. | TRBJ2-3 | . | TRBV12-5 | CASGLPKGAVSTDTQYF | TGTGCTAGTGGTTTGCCTAAGGGAGCGGTCAGCACAGATACGCAGTATTTT
. | TRBJ2-1 | . | TRBV15 | CATSRTARGASPNEQFF | TGTGCCACCAGCAGAACCGCCAGGGGCGCCTCCCCCAATGAGCAGTTCTTC
. | TRBJ2-7 | . | TRBV7-8 | CASSSRLTTYEQYF | TGTGCCAGCAGCTCCAGGCTTACCACCTACGAGCAGTACTTC
. | TRBJ1-1 | TRBD1 | TRBV7-2 | CASSLQGYTEAFF | TGTGCCAGCAGTCTACAGGGGTACACTGAAGCTTTCTTT
. | TRBJ2-3 | . | TRBV24-1 | CATSDGPTGTDTQYF | TGTGCCACCAGTGATGGACCCACAGGAACAGATACGCAGTATTTT
. | TRBJ1-2 | . | TRBV4-1 | CASSQVATGDYGYTF | TGCGCCAGCAGCCAAGTCGCGACAGGCGACTATGGCTACACCTTC
once | TRBJ2-5 | . | TRBV4-2 | CASSPLFNTGETQYF | TGTGCCAGCAGCCCTCTCTTTAACACCGGGGAGACCCAGTACTTC
. | TRBJ2-1 | TRBD2 | TRBV10-1 | CASSGGTSGGGTYNEQFF | TGCGCCAGCAGTGGCGGGACTAGCGGCGGGGGCACCTACAATGAGCAGTTCTTC
. | TRBJ2-1 | TRBD2 | TRBV6-4 | CASSASSGSGIYEQFF | TGTGCCAGCAGTGCCTCTAGCGGGAGTGGGATTTATGAGCAGTTCTTC
. | TRBJ1-5 | . | TRBV2 | CASSVGAGGNQPQHF | TGTGCCAGCAGTGTTGGGGCAGGGGGCAATCAGCCCCAGCATTTT
. | TRBJ2-1 | TRBD2 | TRBV5-4 | CASSPRTSGNYNEQFF | TGTGCCAGCAGCCCCAGGACTAGCGGGAACTACAATGAGCAGTTCTTC
. | TRBJ2-7 | . | TRBV15 | CATSRERSWSERYF | TGTGCCACCAGCAGAGAAAGGTCTTGGTCTGAGCGGTACTTC
once | TRBJ2-3 | TRBD1 | TRBV5-1 | CASNLGQGAMTDTQYF | TGCGCCAGCAATCTCGGACAGGGGGCAATGACAGATACGCAGTATTTT
once | TRBJ1-2 | TRBD1 | TRBV11-2 | CASSLVDRGFGYTF | TGTGCCAGCAGCTTAGTAGACAGGGGGTTCGGCTACACCTTC
. | TRBJ2-2 | . | TRBV24-1 | CATSDNPGLATPNAGELFF | TGTGCCACCAGTGACAACCCGGGACTCGCAACCCCAAACGCCGGGGAGCTGTTTTTT
many | TRBJ2-7 | . | TRBV7-3 | CASSLSASYEQYF | TGTGCCAGCAGCTTAAGCGCATCCTACGAGCAGTACTTC
once | TRBJ1-4 | . | TRBV25-1 | CASRQAFNEKLFF | TGTGCCAGCCGACAGGCCTTTAATGAAAAACTGTTTTTT
. | TRBJ2-1 | TRBD2 | TRBV5-5 | CASSLRARSSGSRSYNEQFF | TGTGCCAGCAGCTTGCGGGCGCGCTCTAGCGGGAGTAGGTCCTACAATGAGCAGTTCTTC
. | TRBJ2-1 | TRBD2 | TRBV18 | CASSLGTSGSRNEQFF | TGTGCCAGCTCACTCGGGACTAGCGGGAGTAGGAATGAGCAGTTCTTC
. | TRBJ1-2 | . | TRBV28 | CASRADYGYTF | TGTGCCAGCAGAGCGGACTATGGCTACACCTTC
. | TRBJ2-1 | . | TRBV7-9 | CASSHSWDFASNEQFF | TGTGCCAGCAGCCACTCCTGGGACTTCGCCTCAAATGAGCAGTTCTTC
. | TRBJ2-1 | . | TRBV9 | CASSVAGASSYNEQFF | TGTGCCAGCAGCGTAGCGGGAGCAAGCTCCTACAATGAGCAGTTCTTC
many | TRBJ2-5 | . | TRBV12-3/TRBV12-4 | CASTISIAETQYF | TGTGCCAGCACCATAAGTATAGCGGAGACCCAGTACTTC
. | TRBJ1-5 | . | TRBV4-1 | CASSQDLAGGSVPQHF | TGCGCCAGCAGCCAAGATTTAGCCGGGGGTAGCGTGCCCCAGCATTTT
. | TRBJ2-5 | . | TRBV15 | CATSRGEEAPETQYF | TGTGCCACCAGCAGAGGGGAGGAGGCCCCAGAGACCCAGTACTTC
. | TRBJ1-5 | . | TRBV20-1 | CSASTQRILSNQPQHF | TGCAGTGCTAGTACGCAGCGAATCCTTAGCAATCAGCCCCAGCATTTT
. | TRBJ2-1 | TRBD2 | TRBV7-3 | CASSLSGTTYNEQFF | TGTGCCAGCAGCTTGTCCGGGACTACCTACAATGAGCAGTTCTTC
. | TRBJ2-1 | TRBD2 | TRBV18 | CASSPPMASGRAPDEQFF | TGTGCCAGCTCACCACCGATGGCTAGCGGGAGGGCCCCCGATGAGCAGTTCTTC
. | TRBJ1-3 | . | TRBV5-6 | CASSLSGGSGNTIYF | TGTGCCAGCAGCTTGAGCGGAGGCTCTGGAAACACCATATATTTT
few | TRBJ2-1 | TRBD2 | TRBV18 | CASSPGTGLANEQFF | TGTGCCAGCTCACCAGGAACGGGACTAGCGAATGAGCAGTTCTTC
. | TRBJ2-2 | . | TRBV5-5 | CASSLPRFGRELFF | TGTGCCAGCAGCTTGCCGCGGTTCGGTAGGGAGCTGTTTTTT